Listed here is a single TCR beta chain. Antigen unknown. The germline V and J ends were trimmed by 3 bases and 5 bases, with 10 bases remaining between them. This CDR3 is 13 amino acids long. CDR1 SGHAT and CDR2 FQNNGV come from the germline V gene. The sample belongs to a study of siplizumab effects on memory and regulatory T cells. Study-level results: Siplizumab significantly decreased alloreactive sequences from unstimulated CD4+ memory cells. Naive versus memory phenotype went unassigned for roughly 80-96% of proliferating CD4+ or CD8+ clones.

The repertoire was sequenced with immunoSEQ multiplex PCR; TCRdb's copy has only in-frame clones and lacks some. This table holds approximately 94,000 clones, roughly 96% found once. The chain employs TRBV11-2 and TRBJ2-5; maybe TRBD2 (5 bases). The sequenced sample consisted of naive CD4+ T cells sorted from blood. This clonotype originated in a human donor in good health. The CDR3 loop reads CASSFRTWETQYF. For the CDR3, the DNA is TGTGCCAGCAGCTTTCGGACTTGGGAGACCCAGTACTTC. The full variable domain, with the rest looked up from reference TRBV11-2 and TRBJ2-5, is EAGVAQSPRYKIIEKRQSVAFWCNPISGHATLYWYQQILGQGPKLLIQFQNNGVVDDSQLPKDRFSAERLKGVDSTLKIQPAKLEDSAVYLCASSFRTWETQYFGPGTRLLVL.